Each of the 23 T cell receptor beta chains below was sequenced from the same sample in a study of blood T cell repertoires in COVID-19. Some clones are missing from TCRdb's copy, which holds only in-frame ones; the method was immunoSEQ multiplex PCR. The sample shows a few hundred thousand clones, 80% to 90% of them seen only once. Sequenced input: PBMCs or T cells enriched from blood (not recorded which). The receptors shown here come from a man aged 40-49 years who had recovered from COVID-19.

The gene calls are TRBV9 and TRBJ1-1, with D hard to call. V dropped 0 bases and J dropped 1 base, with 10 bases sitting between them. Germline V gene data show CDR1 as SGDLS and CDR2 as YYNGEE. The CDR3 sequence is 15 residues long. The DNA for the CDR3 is TGTGCCAGCAGCGTAGACGGGGTTGGGAACACTGAAGCTTTCTTT. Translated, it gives CASSVDGVGNTEAFF.

The CDR3 coding sequence is TGTGCCAGCACCTCGGGATCTGACAATGAGCAGTTCTTC. Its translation is CASTSGSDNEQFF. This chain connects TRBV12-3 or TRBV12-4 to TRBJ2-1; D is perhaps TRBD2 (5 bases). The CDR3 is made up of 13 amino acids. V gave up 7 bases and J gave up 5 bases, with 12 bases separating them.

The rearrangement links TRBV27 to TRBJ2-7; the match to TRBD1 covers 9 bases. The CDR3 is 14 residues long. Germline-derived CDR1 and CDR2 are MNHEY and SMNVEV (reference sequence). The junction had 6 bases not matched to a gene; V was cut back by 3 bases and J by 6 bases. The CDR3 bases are TGTGCCAGCAGTTTTCTGGGGACAGGGTTCGAGCAGTACTTC. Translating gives CASSFLGTGFEQYF.

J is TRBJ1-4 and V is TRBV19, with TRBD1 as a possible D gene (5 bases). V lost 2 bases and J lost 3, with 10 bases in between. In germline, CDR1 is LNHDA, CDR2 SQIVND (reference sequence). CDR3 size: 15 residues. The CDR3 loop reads CASSIMQGPNEKLFF. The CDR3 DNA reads TGTGCCAGTAGTATAATGCAGGGTCCTAATGAAAAACTGTTTTTT.

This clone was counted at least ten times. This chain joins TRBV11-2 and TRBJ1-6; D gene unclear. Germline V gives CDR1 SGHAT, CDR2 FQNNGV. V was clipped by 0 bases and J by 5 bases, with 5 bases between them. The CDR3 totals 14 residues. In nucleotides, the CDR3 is TGTGCCAGCAGCTTAGACAGCGATAATTCACCCCTCCACTTT. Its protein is CASSLDSDNSPLHF.

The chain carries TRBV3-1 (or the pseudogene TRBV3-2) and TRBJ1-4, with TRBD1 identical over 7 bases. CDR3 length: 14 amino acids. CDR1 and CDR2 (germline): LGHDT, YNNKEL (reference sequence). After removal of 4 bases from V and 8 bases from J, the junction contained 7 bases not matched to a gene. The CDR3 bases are TGTGCCAGCAGCCGGCAGGGGGGATTAGAAAAACTGTTTTTT. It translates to CASSRQGGLEKLFF.

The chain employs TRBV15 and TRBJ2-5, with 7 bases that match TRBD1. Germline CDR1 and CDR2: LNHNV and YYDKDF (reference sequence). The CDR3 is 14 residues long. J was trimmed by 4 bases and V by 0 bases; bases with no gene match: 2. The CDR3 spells CATSRDRGRETQYF. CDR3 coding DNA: TGTGCCACCAGCAGAGATAGGGGGCGAGAGACCCAGTACTTC.

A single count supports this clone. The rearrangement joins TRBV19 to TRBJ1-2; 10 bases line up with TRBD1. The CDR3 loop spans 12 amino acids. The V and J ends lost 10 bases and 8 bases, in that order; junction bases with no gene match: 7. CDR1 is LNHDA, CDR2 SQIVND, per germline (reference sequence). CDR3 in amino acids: CAITGQGVGYTF. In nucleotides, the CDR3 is TGTGCCATTACAGGACAGGGGGTCGGCTACACCTTC.

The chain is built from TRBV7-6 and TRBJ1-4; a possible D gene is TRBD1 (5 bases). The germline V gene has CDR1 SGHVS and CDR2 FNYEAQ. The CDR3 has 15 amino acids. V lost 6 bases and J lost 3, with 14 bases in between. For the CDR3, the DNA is TGTGCCAGCAGACACCAAGACAGACCTAATGAAAAACTGTTTTTT. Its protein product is CASRHQDRPNEKLFF.

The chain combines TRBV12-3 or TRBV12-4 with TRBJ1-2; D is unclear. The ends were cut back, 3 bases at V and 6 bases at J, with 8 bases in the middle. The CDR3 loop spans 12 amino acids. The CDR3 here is CASSLQVDGYTF. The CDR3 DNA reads TGTGCCAGCAGTTTGCAGGTCGATGGCTACACCTTC.

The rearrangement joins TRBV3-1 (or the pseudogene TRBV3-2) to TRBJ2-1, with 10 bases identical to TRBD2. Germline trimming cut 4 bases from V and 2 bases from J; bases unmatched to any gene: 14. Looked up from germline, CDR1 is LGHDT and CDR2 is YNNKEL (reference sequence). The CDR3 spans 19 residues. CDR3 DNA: TGTGCCAGCAGCCCCGGACTAGCGGAGGCAACTATAACCTACAATGAGCAGTTCTTC. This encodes CASSPGLAEATITYNEQFF.

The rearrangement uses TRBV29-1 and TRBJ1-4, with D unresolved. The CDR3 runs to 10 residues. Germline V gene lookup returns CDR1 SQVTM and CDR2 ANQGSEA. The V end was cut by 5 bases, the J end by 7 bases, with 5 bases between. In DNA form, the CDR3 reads TGCAGCGTTCTAGTTGAAAAACTGTTTTTT. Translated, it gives CSVLVEKLFF.

CDR3 sequence: CASSRGGPQPQHF. CDR3 nucleotides: TGTGCCAGCAGTCGGGGGGGGCCTCAGCCCCAGCATTTT. This sequence joins TRBV28 and TRBJ1-5; TRBD1 is a possible D gene (6 bases). There are 13 residues in the CDR3. The V end lost 5 bases, the J end lost 6 bases, and 11 bases lay between the germline ends. The V gene's germline CDR1 is MDHEN and CDR2 SYDVKM.

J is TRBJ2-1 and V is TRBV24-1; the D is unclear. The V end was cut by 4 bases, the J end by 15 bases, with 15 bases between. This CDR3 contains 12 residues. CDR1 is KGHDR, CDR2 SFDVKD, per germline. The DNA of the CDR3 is TGTGCCACCAGTGACGCAGGAAGAATTGCGTTCTTC. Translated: CATSDAGRIAFF.

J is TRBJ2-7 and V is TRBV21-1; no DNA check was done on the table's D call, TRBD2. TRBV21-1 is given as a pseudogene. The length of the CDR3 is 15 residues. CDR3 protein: CASSKWTSGSKEQYF. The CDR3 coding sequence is TGTGCCAGCAGCAAATGGACTAGCGGGAGTAAAGAGCAGTACTTC.

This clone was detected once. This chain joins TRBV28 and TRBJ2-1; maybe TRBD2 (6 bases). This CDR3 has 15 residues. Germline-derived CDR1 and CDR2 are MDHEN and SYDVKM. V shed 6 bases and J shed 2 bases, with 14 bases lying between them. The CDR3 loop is CASRAWGGAYNEQFF. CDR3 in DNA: TGTGCCAGCAGGGCTTGGGGCGGGGCCTACAATGAGCAGTTCTTC.

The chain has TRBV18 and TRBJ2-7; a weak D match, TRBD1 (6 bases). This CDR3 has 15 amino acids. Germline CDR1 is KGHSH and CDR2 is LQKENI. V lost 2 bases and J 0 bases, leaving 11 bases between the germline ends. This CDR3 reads CASSPRGQNSYEQYF. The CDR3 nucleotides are TGTGCCAGCTCACCAAGGGGACAAAACTCCTACGAGCAGTACTTC.

In nucleotides, the CDR3 is TGTGCCAGCAGCAAAGTAGGGGTAGAGCAGTTCTTC. It specifies CASSKVGVEQFF. The V gene is TRBV21-1, the J gene TRBJ2-1; TRBD1 reflects the table's D call only, with no check against the DNA. TRBV21-1 is a pseudogene locus. This CDR3 is 12 amino acids long.

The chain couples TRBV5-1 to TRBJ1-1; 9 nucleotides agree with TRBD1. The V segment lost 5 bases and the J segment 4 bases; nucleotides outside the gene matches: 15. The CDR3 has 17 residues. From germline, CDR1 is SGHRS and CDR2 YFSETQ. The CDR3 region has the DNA TGCGCCAGCAGACCGGCGGACAGGGGTTACCGGAGCACTGAAGCTTTCTTT. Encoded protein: CASRPADRGYRSTEAFF.

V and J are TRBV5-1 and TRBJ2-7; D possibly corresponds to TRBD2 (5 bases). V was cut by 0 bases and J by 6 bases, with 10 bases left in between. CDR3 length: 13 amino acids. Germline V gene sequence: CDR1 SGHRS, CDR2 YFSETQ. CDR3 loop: CASSLESGVEQYF. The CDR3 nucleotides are TGCGCCAGCAGCTTGGAATCCGGGGTCGAGCAGTACTTC.

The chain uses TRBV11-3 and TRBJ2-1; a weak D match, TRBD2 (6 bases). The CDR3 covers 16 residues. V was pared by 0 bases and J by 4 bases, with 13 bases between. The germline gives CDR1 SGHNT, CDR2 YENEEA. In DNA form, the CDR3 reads TGTGCCAGCAGCTTAGATTTTTTACTAGCATACAATGAGCAGTTCTTC. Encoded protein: CASSLDFLLAYNEQFF.

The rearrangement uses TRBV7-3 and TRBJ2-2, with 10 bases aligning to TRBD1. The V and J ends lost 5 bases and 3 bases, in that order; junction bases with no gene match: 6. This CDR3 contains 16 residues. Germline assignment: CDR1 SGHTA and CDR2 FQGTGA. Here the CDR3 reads CASSRQGAIDTGELFF. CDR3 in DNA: TGTGCCAGCAGCCGACAGGGGGCAATCGACACCGGGGAGCTGTTTTTT.

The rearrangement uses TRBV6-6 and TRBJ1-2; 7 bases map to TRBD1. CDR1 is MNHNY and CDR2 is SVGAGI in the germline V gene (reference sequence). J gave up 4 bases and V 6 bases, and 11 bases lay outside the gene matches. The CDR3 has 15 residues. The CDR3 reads CASRGMGQQSYGYTF. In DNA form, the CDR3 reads TGTGCCAGCAGAGGAATGGGACAGCAGAGCTATGGCTACACCTTC.